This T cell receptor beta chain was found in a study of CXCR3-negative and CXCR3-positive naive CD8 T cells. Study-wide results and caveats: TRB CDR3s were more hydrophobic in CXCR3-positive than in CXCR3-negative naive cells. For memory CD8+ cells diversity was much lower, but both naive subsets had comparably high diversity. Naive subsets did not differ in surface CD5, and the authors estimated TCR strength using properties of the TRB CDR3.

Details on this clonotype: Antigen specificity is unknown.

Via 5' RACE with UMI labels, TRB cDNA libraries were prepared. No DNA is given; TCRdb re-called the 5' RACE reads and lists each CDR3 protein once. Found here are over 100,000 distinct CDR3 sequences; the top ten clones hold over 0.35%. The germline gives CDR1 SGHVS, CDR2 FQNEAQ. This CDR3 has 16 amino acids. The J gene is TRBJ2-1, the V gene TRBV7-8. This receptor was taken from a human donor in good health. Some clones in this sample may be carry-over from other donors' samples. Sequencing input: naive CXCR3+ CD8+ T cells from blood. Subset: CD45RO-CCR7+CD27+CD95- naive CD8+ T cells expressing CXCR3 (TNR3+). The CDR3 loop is CASSLGGDWSYNEQFF.